The sequence of this TCR beta chain was determined in a study of blood T cell repertoires in COVID-19. Study at large: There were acute and convalescent COVID-19 samples, and they came from the United States, Italy and Spain.

Generated by immunoSEQ multiplex PCR, the TCRdb table keeps only in-frame clones and is missing some. This sample yields approximately 46,000 clones, of which about nine tenths are seen a single time; approximately 16% belongs to the top ten. This clone has a handful of counts. The CDR3 covers 15 residues. Germline V CDR1 and CDR2: GTSNPN, SVGIG (reference sequence). With 4 bases clipped from V and 8 bases from J, the junction kept 15 bases outside the gene matches. Material: peripheral blood. The chain links TRBV30 to TRBJ1-2; 8 bases are shared with TRBD1. This clonotype originated in a man in his sixties with active or convalescent COVID-19. CDR3 sequence reads: CAWTSPRQGAIGYTF. CDR3 DNA: TGTGCCTGGACTTCCCCGCGGCAGGGGGCAATCGGCTACACCTTC.